Included here is one T cell receptor beta chain sequence, with context. Its antigen remains unknown. The record originates from a study of Ad26.COV2.S vaccination and SARS-CoV-2 variants. Study-wide findings and caveats: Measures of TCR breadth and depth may have fallen short of total T cell responses.

The treatment denotes: around 19 received Ad26.COV2.S at low or high dose, single or two shots; 5 received placebo; per-sample allocation not given. The investigators took samples on day 63 after the first vaccine or placebo injection. Measured with immunoSEQ multiplex PCR; TCRdb has only the in-frame clones, and not every one. This sample carries around 300,000 clones, about 89% of them seen once, and the ten largest clones take roughly 4.8%. CDR3 size: 13 residues. CDR1 and CDR2 from the germline V gene are MGHRA and YSYEKL. V was cut by 3 bases and J by 4 bases, with 10 bases left in between. The sample consisted of peripheral blood, taken in a trial of Ad26.COV2.S vaccine versus placebo. V usage is TRBV4-1 and J usage is TRBJ2-7, with a weak D call TRBD1 (6 bases). The TCR originated in a person aged 18-65 years who received the Ad26.COV2.S COVID-19 vaccine or a placebo. The CDR3 coding sequence is TGCGCCAGCAGCCAGCGGACAGAATACGAGCAGTACTTC. It is translated as CASSQRTEYEQYF.